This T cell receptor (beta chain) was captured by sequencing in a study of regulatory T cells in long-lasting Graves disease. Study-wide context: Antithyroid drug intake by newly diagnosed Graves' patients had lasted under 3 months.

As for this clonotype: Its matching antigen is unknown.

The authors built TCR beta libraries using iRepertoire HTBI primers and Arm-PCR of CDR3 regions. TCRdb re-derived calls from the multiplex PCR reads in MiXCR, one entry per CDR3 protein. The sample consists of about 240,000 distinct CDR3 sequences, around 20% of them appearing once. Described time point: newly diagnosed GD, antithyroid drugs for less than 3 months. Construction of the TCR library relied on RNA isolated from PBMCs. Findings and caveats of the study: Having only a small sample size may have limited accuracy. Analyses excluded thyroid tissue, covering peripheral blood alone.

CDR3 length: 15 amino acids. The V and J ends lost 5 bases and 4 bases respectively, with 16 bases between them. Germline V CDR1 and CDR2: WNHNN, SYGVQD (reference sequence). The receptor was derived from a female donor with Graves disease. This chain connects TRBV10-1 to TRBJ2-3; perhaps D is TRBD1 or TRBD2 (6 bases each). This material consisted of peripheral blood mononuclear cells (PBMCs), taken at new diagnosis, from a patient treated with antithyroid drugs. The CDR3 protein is CASSPGGGGSDTQYF. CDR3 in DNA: TGCGCCAGCAGTCCCGGGGGCGGCGGTTCAGATACGCAGTATTTT.